This TCR beta chain was documented in a study of T cells in Graves' hyperthyroidism and ophthalmopathy. Study-level points and caveats: Ophthalmopathy was model-predicted a median around 6.1 months pre-onset. Blood samples included most of the expanded thyroid clonotypes exceeding 0.001.

In its sample, this clonotype was seen many times. Its antigen is undetermined. RNA transcripts were the template for amplifying TCR beta CDR3 regions. Initially, a first-round RT-PCR of the TCR CDR3 employed the HTBI primer set. TCRdb re-called the multiplex PCR reads with MiXCR, one entry per CDR3 protein. The sample lists 300,000 to 450,000 distinct CDR3 sequences; under 15% were seen once. The study left out patients who had uncontrolled infection, other autoimmune disease, pregnancy or lactation. Orbital computed tomography and thyroid ultrasound, together with serum TRAb and thyroxine and clinical symptoms, were used for diagnoses. The ends were cut back, 7 bases at V and 0 bases at J, with 11 bases in the middle. Germline CDR1 reads SGDLS; CDR2 reads YYNGEE. The CDR3 extends over 13 amino acids.

The rearrangement uses TRBV9 and TRBJ2-7, with D perhaps assigned TRBD1 or TRBD2 (6 bases each). The sample was blood. The sequence derives from a woman aged 25 to 39 with Graves' hyperthyroidism. CDR3 nucleotide sequence: TGTGCCAGCGGAGGGACAAGCTCCTACGAGCAGTACTTC. Its translation is CASGGTSSYEQYF.